Below are 10 T cell receptor beta chains sequenced from a single sample in a study of beta chain features in type 1 diabetes. The investigators reverse transcribed all of the isolated RNA, so they sequenced expressed TCRB transcripts. Sequenced by immunoSEQ multiplex PCR; TCRdb stores in-frame clones only, minus some. The sample records approximately 160,000 clones, 7.5% to 10% being singletons. Sample: central memory CD4+ T cells from blood. These TCRs come from a woman between 18 and 29 years old in good health.

This clone occurred a few times. The rearrangement uses TRBV21-1 and TRBJ2-5; the table's TRBD2 call for D was not verified on the DNA. TRBV21-1 is annotated as a pseudogene. This CDR3 has 13 residues. CDR3 DNA sequence: TGTGCCAGCAGCAAAGCGTACGACCCCCGGGAGTACTTC. Translating gives CASSKAYDPREYF.

This rearrangement joins TRBV9 to TRBJ1-1; 10 bases are shared with TRBD1. Germline lookup yields CDR1 SGDLS and CDR2 YYNGEE. CDR3 length: 15 amino acids. Germline trimming cut 0 bases from V and 5 bases from J; bases unmatched to any gene: 4. The CDR3 sequence: CASSVEGQGGTEAFF. CDR3 coding DNA: TGTGCCAGCAGCGTAGAAGGACAGGGGGGGACTGAAGCTTTCTTT.

A note on this clone: Other DNA sequences within the sample encode an identical CDR3. This chain uses TRBV27 with TRBJ2-7; D gene ambiguous. This CDR3 region has 13 residues. V was clipped by 2 bases and J by 2 bases, with 7 bases between them. The V gene's germline CDR1 is MNHEY and CDR2 SMNVEV (reference sequence). This chain's CDR3 is CASSLGPAYEQYF. As DNA, the CDR3 is TGTGCCAGCAGTTTAGGGCCCGCCTACGAGCAGTACTTC.

This clone was counted between two and nine times. The CDR3 sequence is CASSGRGNTEAFF. CDR3 bases: TGTGCCAGCAGTGGCAGGGGGAACACTGAAGCTTTCTTT. This rearrangement joins TRBV4-2 to TRBJ1-1; D possibly corresponds to TRBD1 (6 bases). V was clipped by 6 bases and J by 1 base, with 9 bases between them. The CDR3 runs to 13 residues. The germline V gene has CDR1 LGHNA and CDR2 YNFKEQ.

This clone was seen only a few times. The chain employs TRBV6-5 and TRBJ2-7, with D perhaps TRBD2 (7 bases). V was shortened by 6 bases and J by 4 bases, with 16 bases between the two germline ends. The V gene's germline CDR1 is MNHEY and CDR2 SVGAGI. The CDR3 runs 14 residues. CDR3 protein: CASRSDSGTYEQYF. The CDR3 bases are TGTGCCAGCAGGTCGGACAGCGGGACTTACGAGCAGTACTTC.

This clone was detected a few times. The CDR3 spells CASSSGNSYNEQFF. The CDR3, as DNA: TGTGCCAGCAGCTCCGGGAATTCCTACAATGAGCAGTTCTTC. This chain joins TRBV11-3 and TRBJ2-1, with D tentatively TRBD2 (5 bases). CDR1 is SGHNT and CDR2 is YENEEA in the germline V gene. V lost 4 bases to trimming and J lost 1 base, with 8 bases between them. The CDR3 is made up of 14 amino acids.

This clone turned up a few times. The rearrangement links TRBV5-1 to TRBJ1-1, with 9 bases lining up with TRBD1. This CDR3 has 15 amino acids. The trim removed 4 bases at V and 5 bases at J, leaving 9 bases unmatched. Per germline, CDR1 SGHRS and CDR2 YFSETQ. The CDR3 sequence: CASSPEQGARTEAFF. CDR3 DNA: TGCGCCAGCAGCCCGGAACAGGGGGCGAGGACTGAAGCTTTCTTT.

The chain recombines TRBV29-1 with TRBJ1-2; D perhaps matches TRBD1 (5 bases). Trimming removed 7 bases from V and 3 bases from J, with 18 bases in between. In germline, CDR1 is SQVTM, CDR2 ANQGSEA. The CDR3 length is 14 residues. The CDR3 bases are TGCAGCGCCGCGATGGGATCGGGGGACTATGGCTACACCTTC. Translation gives CSAAMGSGDYGYTF.

This clone was seen more than once but under ten times. At one end, the junction sequence differs from germline, possibly due to a read error. The chain has TRBV2 and TRBJ2-3; TRBD2 matches at 10 bases. Germline values: CDR1 SNHLY, CDR2 FYNNEI. The CDR3 is made up of 16 amino acids. Here the CDR3 reads CASTEGGAGGTDTQYF. CDR3 coding DNA: TGTGCCAGCACTGAAGGAGGAGCGGGGGGGACAGATACGCAGTATTTT.

The chain is built from TRBV7-9 and TRBJ1-1; unclear D gene. Germline values: CDR1 SEHNR, CDR2 FQNEAQ (reference sequence). The V end was cut by 0 bases, the J end by 3 bases, with 8 bases between. This CDR3 contains 14 residues. Here the CDR3 reads CASSLARGDTEAFF. In DNA, the CDR3 is TGTGCCAGCAGCTTAGCGCGCGGGGACACTGAAGCTTTCTTT.